These 22 T cell receptor beta chains share one sample of origin, sequenced in a study of beta chain features in type 1 diabetes. As every portion of the isolated RNA was reverse transcribed, the sequencing read expressed TCRB transcripts. Generated by immunoSEQ multiplex PCR, the TCRdb table keeps only in-frame clones and is missing some. Found here are about 900,000 clones, about 17% of them singletons; the top ten hold about 0.025%. Material for sequencing was naive CD4+ T cells from blood. The origin of the receptors is a woman aged 18-29 years in good health.

This clone was counted between two and nine times. The V and J genes are TRBV10-3 and TRBJ2-1; 8 bases are a match to TRBD2. The germline CDR1 and CDR2 sequences are ENHRY and SYGVKD. The ends lost 10 bases at V and 8 bases at J; junction bases unmatched: 28. The CDR3 loop spans 19 amino acids. CDR3 residues: CATTRRSGKQKILSYEQFF. CDR3 sequence (DNA): TGTGCCACCACTCGCCGTAGCGGGAAGCAGAAGATCTTAAGCTATGAGCAGTTCTTC.

The chain is built from TRBV28 and TRBJ2-5, with TRBD1 matching over 9 bases. Looked up from germline, CDR1 is MDHEN and CDR2 is SYDVKM. This CDR3 contains 16 residues. Trimming took 4 bases from V and 2 from J; bases not matched to a gene: 8. This chain's CDR3 is CASSSRRGQGQETQYF. The CDR3 nucleotides read TGTGCCAGCAGTTCCCGGAGGGGACAGGGTCAAGAGACCCAGTACTTC.

This clone was detected only a few times. Other DNA sequences from this sample encode an identical CDR3 as well. The chain couples TRBV18 to TRBJ1-3; D possibly corresponds to TRBD1 (5 bases). In germline, CDR1 is KGHSH, CDR2 LQKENI. V lost 3 bases and J lost 0, with 9 bases in between. This CDR3 has 15 amino acids. This CDR3 reads CASSPGRSSGNTIYF. The CDR3 DNA is TGTGCCAGCTCACCGGGACGGAGCTCTGGAAACACCATATATTTT.

J is TRBJ2-3 and V is TRBV7-6; 8 bases map to TRBD2. Trimming removed 9 bases from V and 5 bases from J; junction bases left unmatched: 13. Germline V gene lookup returns CDR1 SGHVS and CDR2 FNYEAQ. The CDR3 is 15 residues long. The CDR3 is CASSTAGLVGDTQYF. The CDR3 coding sequence is TGTGCCAGTTCAACGGCGGGACTAGTTGGAGATACGCAGTATTTT.

This clone was counted only a few times. This rearrangement joins TRBV4-2 to TRBJ2-3; 10 nucleotides agree with TRBD2. Trimming removed 5 bases from V and 1 base from J; junction bases left unmatched: 6. Germline V CDR1 and CDR2: LGHNA, YNFKEQ. The CDR3 consists of 16 residues. The CDR3 sequence: CASSKQGLAGTDTQYF. The CDR3 region has the DNA TGTGCCAGCAGCAAACAAGGACTAGCGGGCACAGATACGCAGTATTTT.

This clone was counted only a few times. The rearrangement uses TRBV11-3 and TRBJ2-2; no firm D call. The V and J ends lost 3 bases and 3 bases respectively, with 5 bases between them. The germline gives CDR1 SGHNT, CDR2 YENEEA. This CDR3 is 13 amino acids long. CDR3 DNA: TGTGCCAGCAGCTTCGATTACACCGGGGAGCTGTTTTTT. Its translation: CASSFDYTGELFF.

The V gene is TRBV7-2, the J gene TRBJ2-3; D is tentatively TRBD1 or TRBD2 (5 bases each). This CDR3 has 17 amino acids. The germline V gene has CDR1 SGHTA and CDR2 FQGNSA. Trimming shortened V by 1 base and J by 2 bases, and 16 bases separated the two germline ends. The CDR3 nucleotides read TGTGCCAGCAGCTTAGTGGGACCAACGGTAGCCACAGATACGCAGTATTTT. The encoded protein is CASSLVGPTVATDTQYF.

There are a few counts of this clone. This chain's CDR3 is CASSGTSQYEQYF. The CDR3 coding sequence is TGTGCCAGCAGCGGGACTAGCCAGTACGAGCAGTACTTC. This rearrangement joins TRBV9 to TRBJ2-5; 8 nucleotides line up with TRBD2. The DNA end favors TRBJ2-7, so the J call may be wrong. The germline gives CDR1 SGDLS, CDR2 YYNGEE. CDR3 length: 13 amino acids.

This sequence joins TRBV7-3 and TRBJ2-2, with 7 bases that match TRBD1. CDR3 size: 15 residues. Germline V gives CDR1 SGHTA, CDR2 FQGTGA. The ends lost 5 bases at V and 5 bases at J; junction bases unmatched: 8. The CDR3 sequence: CASSQNRGGTGELFF. For the CDR3, the DNA is TGTGCCAGCAGCCAAAACAGGGGTGGTACCGGGGAGCTGTTTTTT.

This clone was seen a handful of times. The chain uses TRBV4-1 and TRBJ1-1; D remains unclear. The V gene lost 3 bases and the J gene lost 0 bases, with 17 bases spanning the gap. This CDR3 contains 17 residues. CDR1 and CDR2 from the germline V gene are MGHRA and YSYEKL. The CDR3 DNA reads as TGCGCCAGCAGCCAGGTAGCAGGCCTCCGGATGAACACTGAAGCTTTCTTT. Translated, it gives CASSQVAGLRMNTEAFF.

This clone was seen more than once but under ten times. The V call is TRBV5-1, the J call TRBJ2-3; TRBD1 matches at 7 bases. CDR1 SGHRS and CDR2 YFSETQ come from the germline V gene. This CDR3 has 15 residues. The ends lost 4 bases at V and 3 bases at J; junction bases unmatched: 8. Here the CDR3 DNA reads TGCGCCAGCAGCCGGGACAGCCCTCGAACAGATACGCAGTATTTT. This sequence encodes CASSRDSPRTDTQYF. Variable domain in full (rest from reference TRBV5-1 and TRBJ2-3): KAGVTQTPRYLIKTRGQQVTLSCSPISGHRSVSWYQQTPGQGLQFLFEYFSETQRNKGNFPGRFSGRQFSNSRSEMNVSTLELGDSALYLCASSRDSPRTDTQYFGPGTRLTVL.

The chain recombines TRBV7-9 with TRBJ1-4; tentative D call: TRBD1 (5 bases). Germline V lookup: CDR1 SEHNR, CDR2 FQNEAQ (reference sequence). Trimming pared 5 bases from V and 7 bases from J, leaving 11 bases between. The CDR3 is 13 amino acids. The CDR3 DNA is TGTGCCAGCAGCAGCACCGGGACTGAAAAACTGTTTTTT. Its protein product is CASSSTGTEKLFF.

V gene TRBV7-2 combines with J gene TRBJ1-4; unclear D gene. The CDR3 extends over 17 amino acids. Germline loops: CDR1 SGHTA, CDR2 FQGNSA. The V gene lost 5 bases and the J gene lost 0 bases, with 16 bases spanning the gap. The CDR3 coding sequence is TGTGCCAGCAGCGCCCGGGCTATTACAGCAACTAATGAAAAACTGTTTTTT. Protein: CASSARAITATNEKLFF.

This clone was observed a single time. The V and J genes are TRBV10-3 and TRBJ1-2; possible D gene TRBD1, 5 bases. V was pared by 5 bases and J by 3 bases, with 13 bases between. Germline V gives CDR1 ENHRY, CDR2 SYGVKD. The length of the CDR3 is 14 residues. CDR3 amino acids: CAISPTGAHYGYTF. The CDR3 region has the DNA TGTGCCATCAGTCCCACCGGGGCCCACTATGGCTACACCTTC.

This chain links TRBV5-4 with TRBJ2-2; no definite D call. Germline V gene sequence: CDR1 SGHNT, CDR2 YYREEE (reference sequence). Trimming shortened V by 4 bases and J by 3 bases, and 4 bases separated the two germline ends. The CDR3 length is 12 residues. DNA for the CDR3: TGTGCCAGCAGCACCTACACCGGGGAGCTGTTTTTT. It codes for CASSTYTGELFF.

J is TRBJ2-1 and V is TRBV27; D may be TRBD1 or TRBD2 (6 bases each). In germline, CDR1 is MNHEY, CDR2 SMNVEV (reference sequence). CDR3 length: 18 residues. Trimming left V 7 bases short and J 7 bases short, with 29 bases between. In nucleotides, the CDR3 is TGTGCCAGCAAAAGATCAGCTCCTCAGAGAGGGGGGACTAATGAGCAGTTCTTC. This translates into CASKRSAPQRGGTNEQFF.

This clone was seen more than once but under ten times. The genes are TRBV4-1 and TRBJ2-7; possible D gene TRBD1, 6 bases. This CDR3 spans 15 amino acids. The germline V gene has CDR1 MGHRA and CDR2 YSYEKL. V was clipped by 4 bases and J by 0 bases, with 13 bases between them. The CDR3 region has the DNA TGCGCCAGCAGCCTTGGTAGGGACACCTCCTACGAGCAGTACTTC. Encoded protein: CASSLGRDTSYEQYF.

The J gene is TRBJ2-4, the V gene TRBV4-2; TRBD2 is a possible D gene (5 bases). The CDR3 has 15 amino acids. The V and J ends lost 0 bases and 9 bases respectively, with 15 bases between them. The germline V gene has CDR1 LGHNA and CDR2 YNFKEQ. CDR3 coding DNA: TGTGCCAGCAGCCAAGACGAGGTCTCGGGAAGCATTCAGTACTTC. This translates into CASSQDEVSGSIQYF.

This clone came up a few times. The J gene is TRBJ2-1, the V gene TRBV5-1; TRBD2 agrees at 8 bases. Per the germline V gene, CDR1 is SGHRS and CDR2 is YFSETQ. The CDR3 is 15 amino acids. The V and J ends lost 6 bases and 9 bases, in that order; junction bases with no gene match: 14. Here the CDR3 DNA reads TGCGCCAGCACCACGGCCGGTAGCGGGAACATTGAGCAGTTCTTC. It specifies CASTTAGSGNIEQFF.

The chain combines TRBV7-9 with TRBJ2-7; D gene ambiguous. The CDR3 totals 13 residues. V dropped 3 bases and J dropped 0 bases, with 6 bases sitting between them. The germline V gene has CDR1 SEHNR and CDR2 FQNEAQ (reference sequence). The CDR3 region is CASSFRVSYEQYF. The CDR3, as DNA: TGTGCCAGCAGCTTCCGGGTCTCCTACGAGCAGTACTTC.

In this sample, this clone turned up many times. The chain employs TRBV7-9 and TRBJ2-1, with unresolved D. The CDR3 runs to 10 residues. The germline V and J ends were trimmed by 3 bases and 10 bases, with 4 bases remaining between them. The germline V gene encodes CDR1 SEHNR and CDR2 FQNEAQ (reference sequence). For the CDR3, the DNA is TGTGCCAGCAGCTTGGAAGAGCAGTTCTTC. It translates to CASSLEEQFF.

This clone appeared a few times. The chain is built from TRBV15 and TRBJ2-7; D may match TRBD1 or TRBD2 (5 bases each). Germline loops: CDR1 LNHNV, CDR2 YYDKDF (reference sequence). The CDR3 length is 13 residues. V dropped 6 bases and J dropped 3 bases, with 12 bases sitting between them. The chain's CDR3 is CATRETGGYEQYF. CDR3 in DNA: TGTGCCACCAGGGAAACTGGGGGCTACGAGCAGTACTTC.